This T cell receptor beta chain stems from a study of cytomegalovirus exposure and HLA in healthy donors. General study points: It is likely that the observed cluster of highly shared sequence variants was a sequencing artifact.

The CDR3 runs to 15 residues. CDR1 is SGHAT and CDR2 is FQNNGV in the germline V gene. Trimming at V came to 3 bases and at J to 7 bases, leaving 12 bases not matched to a gene. A multiplex PCR was run with 60 Vbeta primers and 13 Jbeta primers. The protocol was immunoSEQ multiplex PCR, while the TCRdb copy is restricted to in-frame clones and leaves out a portion. The table shows about 160,000 clones, with around four fifths occurring only once. This clone was recorded only once. The antigen is undetermined. The rearrangement uses TRBV11-2 and TRBJ2-7; TRBD2 matches at 7 bases. Sequencing used PBMCs. This TCR derives from a man aged 50-59 years in good health and CMV-seropositive. CDR3 in amino acids: CASSFGGGGPFEQYF. Written as DNA, the CDR3 is TGTGCCAGCAGCTTCGGCGGGGGAGGGCCGTTTGAGCAGTACTTC.